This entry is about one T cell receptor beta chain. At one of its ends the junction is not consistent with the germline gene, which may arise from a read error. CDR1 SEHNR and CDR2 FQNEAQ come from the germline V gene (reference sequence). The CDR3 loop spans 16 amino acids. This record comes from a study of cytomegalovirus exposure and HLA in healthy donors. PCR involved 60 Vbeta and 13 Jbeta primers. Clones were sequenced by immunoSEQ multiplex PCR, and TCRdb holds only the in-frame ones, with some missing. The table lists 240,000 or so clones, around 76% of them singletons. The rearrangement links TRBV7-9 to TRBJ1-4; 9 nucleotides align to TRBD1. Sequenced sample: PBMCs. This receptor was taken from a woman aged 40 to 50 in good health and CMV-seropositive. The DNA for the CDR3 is TGTTCCAGCAGCTCCGGGACAGGGTACAGTAATGAAAAACTGTTTTTT. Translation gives CSSSSGTGYSNEKLFF.